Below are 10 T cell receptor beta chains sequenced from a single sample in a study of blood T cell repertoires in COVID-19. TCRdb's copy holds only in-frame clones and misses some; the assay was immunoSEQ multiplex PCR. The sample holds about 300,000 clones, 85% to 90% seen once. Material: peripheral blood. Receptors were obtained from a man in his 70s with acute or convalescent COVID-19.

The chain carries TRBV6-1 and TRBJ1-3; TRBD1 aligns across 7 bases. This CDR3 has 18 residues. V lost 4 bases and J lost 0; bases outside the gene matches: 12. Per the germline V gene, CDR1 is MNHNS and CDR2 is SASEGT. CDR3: CASSVLPWAGGSGNTIYF. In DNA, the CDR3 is TGTGCCAGCAGTGTTCTCCCGTGGGCAGGGGGCTCTGGAAACACCATATATTTT.

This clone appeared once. Here the CDR3 reads CASRKQGAPSKAFF. The CDR3, as DNA: TGTGCCAGCAGAAAGCAGGGGGCGCCCAGTAAGGCTTTCTTT. The rearrangement joins TRBV6-5 to TRBJ1-1; 8 bases are a match to TRBD1. J gave up 11 bases and V 6 bases, and 14 bases lay outside the gene matches. The CDR3 is made up of 14 amino acids. Germline-derived CDR1 and CDR2 are MNHEY and SVGAGI.

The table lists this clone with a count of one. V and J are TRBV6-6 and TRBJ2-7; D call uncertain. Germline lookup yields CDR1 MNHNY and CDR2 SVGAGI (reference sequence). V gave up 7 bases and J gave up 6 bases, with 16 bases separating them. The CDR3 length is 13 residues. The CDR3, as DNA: TGTGCCAGCATGGCGTATTCGGGTTTCGAGCAGTACTTC. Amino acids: CASMAYSGFEQYF.

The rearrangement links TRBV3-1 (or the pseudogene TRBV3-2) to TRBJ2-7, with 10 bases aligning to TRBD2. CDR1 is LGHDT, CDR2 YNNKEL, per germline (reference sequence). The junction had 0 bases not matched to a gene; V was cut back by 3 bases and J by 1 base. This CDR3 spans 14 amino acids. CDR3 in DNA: TGTGCCAGCAGCCAGACTAGCGGGTCCTACGAGCAGTACTTC. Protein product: CASSQTSGSYEQYF.

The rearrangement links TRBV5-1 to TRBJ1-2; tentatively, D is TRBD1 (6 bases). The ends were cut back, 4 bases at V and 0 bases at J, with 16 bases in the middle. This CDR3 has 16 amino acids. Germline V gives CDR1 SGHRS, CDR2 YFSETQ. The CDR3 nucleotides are TGCGCCAGCAGCCCCGATGCGGGGGCGACTAACTATGGCTACACCTTC. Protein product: CASSPDAGATNYGYTF.

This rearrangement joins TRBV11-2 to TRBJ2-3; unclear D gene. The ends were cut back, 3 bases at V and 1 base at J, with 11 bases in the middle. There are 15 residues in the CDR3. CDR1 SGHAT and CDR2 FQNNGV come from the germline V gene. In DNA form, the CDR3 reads TGTGCCAGCAGCTTTGTCGGTTTTGGCACAGATACGCAGTATTTT. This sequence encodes CASSFVGFGTDTQYF.

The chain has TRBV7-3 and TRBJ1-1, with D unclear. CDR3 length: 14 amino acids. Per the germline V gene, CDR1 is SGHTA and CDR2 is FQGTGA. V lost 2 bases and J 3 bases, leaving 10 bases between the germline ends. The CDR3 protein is CASSLGREYTEAFF. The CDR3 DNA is TGTGCCAGCAGCTTAGGTAGGGAGTACACTGAAGCTTTCTTT.

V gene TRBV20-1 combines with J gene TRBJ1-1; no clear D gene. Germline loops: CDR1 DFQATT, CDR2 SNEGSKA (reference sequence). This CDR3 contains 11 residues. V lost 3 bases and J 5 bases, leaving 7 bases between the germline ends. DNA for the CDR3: TGCAGTGCTAGCGGCGGGACTGAAGCTTTCTTT. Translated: CSASGGTEAFF.

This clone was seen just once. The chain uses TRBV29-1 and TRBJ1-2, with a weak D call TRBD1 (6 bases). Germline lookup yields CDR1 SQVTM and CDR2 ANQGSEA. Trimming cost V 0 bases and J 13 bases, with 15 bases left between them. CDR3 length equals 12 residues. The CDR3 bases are TGCAGCGTTGAAGAAGGGAGGGAGACAGGCACCTTC. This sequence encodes CSVEEGRETGTF. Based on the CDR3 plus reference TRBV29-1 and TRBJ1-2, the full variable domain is SAVISQKPSRDICQRGTSLTIQCQVDSQVTMMFWYRQQPGQSLTLIATANQGSEATYESGFVIDKFPISRPNLTFSTLTVSNMSPEDSSIYLCSVEEGRETGTFGSGTRLTVV.

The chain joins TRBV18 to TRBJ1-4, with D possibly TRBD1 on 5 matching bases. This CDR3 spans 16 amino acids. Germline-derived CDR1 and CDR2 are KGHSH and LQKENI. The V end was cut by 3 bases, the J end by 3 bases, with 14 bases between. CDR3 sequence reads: CASSPRSREANEKLFF. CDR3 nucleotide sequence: TGTGCCAGCTCACCGAGAAGCAGGGAGGCTAATGAAAAACTGTTTTTT.